The clone carrying this TCR beta chain is a singleton in its sample. In the authors' methods: Quantification of nucleated cells was approximated via reference gene primer amplification. This table comes from immunoSEQ multiplex PCR, and its TCRdb copy is limited to in-frame clones, with some not included. That table gives V, J and clone size, and the DNA gave D and trimming. The repertoire consists of about 240,000 clones, with roughly nine tenths occurring once and the leading ten covering 7.2%. The data were obtained in a study of blood T cell repertoires in COVID-19. Across the study: The analysed material was cDNA or gDNA that came from T cells, B-cell-depleted T cells, or PBMCs.

The CDR3 has 18 residues. CDR1 is SGDLS and CDR2 is YYNGEE in the germline V gene. V was shortened by 4 bases and J by 4 bases, with 21 bases between the two germline ends. V usage is TRBV9 and J usage is TRBJ2-6; a possible D gene is TRBD2 (6 bases). The sequence came from a man aged 55-75 years who had recovered from COVID-19. The sample taken for sequencing was peripheral blood. In DNA form, the CDR3 reads TGTGCCAGCAGCTCCTCAGTAGCCTGGAGGGCCGGGGCCAACGTCCTGACTTTC. Its translation is CASSSSVAWRAGANVLTF. The entire variable domain, with the rest obtained from reference TRBV9 and TRBJ2-6, is as follows: DSGVTQTPKHLITATGQRVTLRCSPRSGDLSVYWYQQSLDQGLQFLIQYYNGEERAKGNILERFSAQQFPDLHSELNLSSLELGDSALYFCASSSSVAWRAGANVLTFGAGSRLTVL.